This T cell receptor beta chain was sequenced during a study of PD-1 blockade in mismatch repair-deficient tumors. About this clone: Its antigen remains unknown.

V trimming: 0 bases; J trimming: 0 bases; junction bases outside the gene matches: 3. Germline V gene data show CDR1 as SGHRS and CDR2 as YFSETQ. The CDR3 extends over 18 amino acids. Using immunoSEQ multiplex PCR, the repertoire was profiled, and TCRdb retains in-frame clones only, with some absent. The sample consists of around 100,000 clones, about 74% of them appearing once. Findings of the study overall: After pembrolizumab, tumor-resident clones rose rapidly, then generally contracted before radiologic responses.

The receptor was derived from an adult with mismatch repair-deficient cancer. The J gene is TRBJ2-3, the V gene TRBV5-1; the match to TRBD2 covers 14 bases. Material: peripheral blood, obtained 60 to 65 weeks after starting pembrolizumab. The CDR3 nucleotides are TGCGCCAGCAGCTTGGCGGGACTAGCGGGGGATAGCACAGATACGCAGTATTTT. Encoded protein: CASSLAGLAGDSTDTQYF.